The T cell receptor (beta chain) under discussion was sequenced for a study of T cell repertoires in cytomegalovirus infection. For the study at large: It was recently identified HLA-C-restricted and well-studied HLA-B-restricted CMV epitopes that the study used. Both a matching HLA type and CMV infection were indicated by public TCR beta signatures.

Overall study findings and caveats: Within the response measured ex vivo, HLA-C-restricted CMV-specific TCR beta clonotypes were dominant.

For this clonotype: Its antigen remains unknown.

V lost 6 bases and J lost 8; bases outside the gene matches: 14. The CDR3 has 15 amino acids. Germline V gene lookup returns CDR1 LNHDA and CDR2 SQIVND (reference sequence). TCRdb passed the reads through MiXCR, listing each CDR3 protein once. In the table there are about 740,000 distinct CDR3 sequences, approximately 33% of which are singletons. This chain uses TRBV19 with TRBJ1-2, with TRBD1 matching 8 bases. This clonotype was obtained from a human donor in good health (CMV status not recorded). Some clones in this sample may be carry-over from other donors' samples. This specimen was cultured PBMCs, taken from culture after CMV antigen stimulation. This CDR3 reads CASSLLDRVSGGYTF. CDR3 DNA sequence: TGTGCCAGTAGCCTCTTGGACAGGGTATCGGGAGGCTACACCTTC.